The T cell receptor beta chain under discussion was sequenced for a study of cytomegalovirus exposure and HLA in healthy donors. The PCR was carried out with 60 Vbeta primers and 13 Jbeta primers. Sequenced by immunoSEQ multiplex PCR; TCRdb stores in-frame clones only, minus some. In the table there are some 130,000 clones, less than 85% of which are singletons. Study-wide results and limits: In vitro work confirmed that a few CMV-associated chains recognize CMV antigens. TCR beta chain V- and J-gene trimming was linked, in a later analysis, to a missense variant in DCLRE1C.

Points on this clone: Its cognate antigen is unknown.

Germline lookup yields CDR1 SQVTM and CDR2 ANQGSEA. The CDR3 spans 14 residues. V shed 4 bases and J shed 7 bases, with 16 bases lying between them. This sequence was found in a man aged 40-55 years in good health and CMV-seronegative. The chain recombines TRBV29-1 with TRBJ1-4, with D perhaps matching TRBD1 (6 bases). Sequences were obtained from PBMCs. This CDR3 reads CSVVNRESGEKLFF. As DNA, the CDR3 is TGCAGCGTTGTAAACAGGGAATCGGGTGAAAAACTGTTTTTT.